The 27 T cell receptor beta chains reported below all come from one sample, sequenced in a study of blood T cell repertoires in COVID-19. Repertoires were generated with immunoSEQ multiplex PCR, while TCRdb's copy carries only in-frame clones and drops some. The repertoire holds 150,000 or so clones, more than 75% seen once, with around 15% in the top ten. Material for sequencing was peripheral blood. The receptors come from a human donor with acute or convalescent COVID-19. The donor label of this sample is uncertain.

The V and J genes are TRBV19 and TRBJ2-7; D uncertain. Trimming cost V 6 bases and J 2 bases, with 8 bases left between them. CDR1 is LNHDA, CDR2 SQIVND, per germline (reference sequence). The CDR3 has 12 amino acids. The CDR3 sequence is CASSDLAYEQYF. The DNA of the CDR3 is TGTGCCAGTAGCGACTTGGCCTACGAGCAGTACTTC.

The chain combines TRBV10-3 with TRBJ1-5; D may be TRBD1 (6 bases). The CDR3 consists of 14 residues. The germline V gene encodes CDR1 ENHRY and CDR2 SYGVKD. V was pared by 3 bases and J by 3 bases, with 9 bases between. The CDR3: CAISEGQYNQPQHF. CDR3 in DNA: TGTGCCATCAGTGAAGGACAGTACAATCAGCCCCAGCATTTT.

The J gene is TRBJ1-1, the V gene TRBV4-2, with TRBD1 matching 7 bases. After removal of 1 base from V and 3 bases from J, the junction contained 8 bases not matched to a gene. There are 16 residues in the CDR3. The germline CDR1 and CDR2 sequences are LGHNA and YNFKEQ. The CDR3 spells CASSQATGPLDTEAFF. The DNA of the CDR3 is TGTGCCAGCAGCCAAGCGACAGGGCCGCTGGACACTGAAGCTTTCTTT.

The chain has TRBV3-1 (or the pseudogene TRBV3-2) and TRBJ1-1; possible D gene TRBD1, 6 bases. CDR3 length: 13 residues. Germline lookup yields CDR1 LGHDT and CDR2 YNNKEL (reference sequence). V lost 11 bases, J lost 4 bases, and 17 bases lay in between. In nucleotides, the CDR3 is TGTGCCGTCCACAGGGTAGGAGGCACTGAAGCTTTCTTT. Residues: CAVHRVGGTEAFF.

This sequence joins TRBV6-5 and TRBJ2-7; D possibly corresponds to TRBD2 (5 bases). Trimming left V 6 bases short and J 6 bases short, with 15 bases between. CDR1 is MNHEY and CDR2 is SVGAGI in the germline V gene. The CDR3 has 13 amino acids. This chain's CDR3 is CASRDGSRGEQYF. The CDR3 nucleotides are TGTGCCAGCAGGGACGGCTCTCGGGGCGAGCAGTACTTC.

The chain uses TRBV30 and TRBJ2-5; D perhaps matches TRBD1 (5 bases). With 2 bases removed from V and 3 bases from J, the gap between germline ends came to 10 bases. CDR1 is GTSNPN and CDR2 is SVGIG in the germline V gene (reference sequence). There are 13 residues in the CDR3. The CDR3 sequence is CAWSYGREETQYF. The CDR3 DNA follows: TGTGCCTGGAGTTATGGCAGGGAAGAGACCCAGTACTTC. Full variable domain (remainder filled in from reference TRBV30 and TRBJ2-5): SQTIHQWPATLVQPVGSPLSLECTVEGTSNPNLYWYRQAAGRGLQLLFYSVGIGQISSEVPQNLSASRPQDRQFILSSKKLLLSDSGFYLCAWSYGREETQYFGPGTRLLVL.

The genes are TRBV19 and TRBJ2-3; perhaps TRBD2 as D (6 bases). The germline V and J ends were trimmed by 3 bases and 6 bases, with 16 bases remaining between them. The germline V gene has CDR1 LNHDA and CDR2 SQIVND (reference sequence). The CDR3 totals 15 residues. The chain's CDR3 is CASSIGGVSRDTQYF. For the CDR3, the DNA is TGTGCCAGTAGTATTGGCGGGGTATCCCGCGATACGCAGTATTTT.

The rearrangement uses TRBV5-1 and TRBJ2-7; a possible D gene is TRBD2 (5 bases). This CDR3 contains 16 residues. The germline V gene has CDR1 SGHRS and CDR2 YFSETQ. V was shortened by 2 bases and J by 2 bases, with 17 bases between the two germline ends. The CDR3 region is CASSFAADFGAYEQYF. CDR3 nucleotides: TGCGCCAGCAGCTTCGCGGCGGACTTTGGGGCCTACGAGCAGTACTTC.

V is TRBV4-1 and J is TRBJ2-5, with 12 bases lining up with TRBD2. With 3 bases clipped from V and 5 bases from J, the junction kept 13 bases outside the gene matches. The germline V gene encodes CDR1 MGHRA and CDR2 YSYEKL. The CDR3 runs 18 residues. CDR3 DNA: TGCGCCAGCAGCCAGGCGCACTCTAGCGGGGGGGCCGGCGAGACCCAGTACTTC. It translates to CASSQAHSSGGAGETQYF.

The rearrangement links TRBV15 to TRBJ2-2; 10 bases are shared with TRBD1. The CDR3 is 15 amino acids. V lost 8 bases to trimming and J lost 5 bases; unmatched junction nucleotides: 8. CDR1 is LNHNV and CDR2 is YYDKDF in the germline V gene (reference sequence). The CDR3 sequence: CATYTRDRGTGELFF. The CDR3 bases are TGTGCCACCTATACCAGGGACAGGGGTACCGGGGAGCTGTTTTTT.

In its sample, this clone was seen a few times. The V call is TRBV18, the J call TRBJ1-3, with 7 positions matching TRBD1. Germline trimming cut 6 bases from V and 0 bases from J; bases unmatched to any gene: 5. Germline V lookup: CDR1 KGHSH, CDR2 LQKENI. This CDR3 spans 15 amino acids. CDR3 nucleotide sequence: TGTGCCAGCTCCCCTGGGACAGCCTCTGGAAACACCATATATTTT. Protein: CASSPGTASGNTIYF.

This sequence joins TRBV10-3 and TRBJ1-4; D is unresolved. The CDR3 consists of 14 residues. CDR1 and CDR2 (germline): ENHRY, SYGVKD. Trimming removed 4 bases at V and 6 bases at J, with 12 bases between. CDR3 residues: CAISGGQRDEKLFF. CDR3 DNA: TGTGCCATCAGTGGAGGTCAGAGGGATGAAAAACTGTTTTTT.

The chain uses TRBV11-2 and TRBJ2-7; D possibly corresponds to TRBD1 (5 bases). Germline V lookup: CDR1 SGHAT, CDR2 FQNNGV. Trimming pared 4 bases from V and 2 bases from J, leaving 9 bases between. The CDR3 extends over 13 amino acids. CDR3 coding DNA: TGTGCCAGCAGCTCGCAGGGTACCTACGAGCAGTACTTC. Its protein product is CASSSQGTYEQYF. The variable domain in full, with the rest retrieved from reference TRBV11-2 and TRBJ2-7, is EAGVAQSPRYKIIEKRQSVAFWCNPISGHATLYWYQQILGQGPKLLIQFQNNGVVDDSQLPKDRFSAERLKGVDSTLKIQPAKLEDSAVYLCASSSQGTYEQYFGPGTRLTVT.

This chain connects TRBV11-2 to TRBJ2-7, with 11 bases aligning to TRBD1. The CDR3 is made up of 16 amino acids. V gave up 5 bases and J gave up 4 bases; unmatched junction bases: 10. Germline V gene sequence: CDR1 SGHAT, CDR2 FQNNGV. CDR3 loop: CASSATGQGASYEQYF. CDR3 nucleotide sequence: TGTGCCAGCAGCGCCACCGGACAGGGGGCCAGTTACGAGCAGTACTTC.

This rearrangement joins TRBV19 to TRBJ1-5; D not certain. The germline gives CDR1 LNHDA, CDR2 SQIVND (reference sequence). The CDR3 extends over 17 amino acids. Trimming shortened V by 3 bases and J by 0 bases, and 15 bases separated the two germline ends. CDR3 in amino acids: CASSISRREYSNQPQHF. CDR3 sequence (DNA): TGTGCCAGTAGTATTAGCAGGAGGGAGTATAGCAATCAGCCCCAGCATTTT.

This chain links TRBV19 with TRBJ1-6; the match to TRBD1 covers 8 bases. This CDR3 region has 14 residues. V trimming: 1 base; J trimming: 8 bases; junction bases outside the gene matches: 1. Germline assignment: CDR1 LNHDA and CDR2 SQIVND (reference sequence). For the CDR3, the DNA is TGTGCCAGTAGTATAGCCAGGGGGCATTCACCCCTCCACTTT. It codes for CASSIARGHSPLHF.

This chain connects TRBV29-1 to TRBJ2-4, with TRBD2 identical over 9 bases. The germline gives CDR1 SQVTM, CDR2 ANQGSEA. This CDR3 has 13 amino acids. The ends lost 3 bases at V and 6 bases at J; junction bases unmatched: 3. CDR3 residues: CSVEMTSGNIQYF. CDR3 in DNA: TGCAGCGTTGAGATGACTAGCGGAAACATTCAGTACTTC.

The chain couples TRBV7-9 to TRBJ1-2, with D maybe TRBD1 (6 bases). The germline V gene encodes CDR1 SEHNR and CDR2 FQNEAQ (reference sequence). V dropped 5 bases and J dropped 6 bases, with 13 bases sitting between them. The CDR3 totals 13 residues. CDR3 region: CASSTRQVDGYTF. The DNA of the CDR3 is TGTGCCAGCAGCACGAGACAGGTCGATGGCTACACCTTC.

A few counts support this clone. J is TRBJ1-1 and V is TRBV4-1, with 10 bases aligning to TRBD1. The V segment lost 4 bases and the J segment 5 bases; nucleotides outside the gene matches: 7. Germline CDR1 MGHRA, CDR2 YSYEKL. CDR3 length equals 15 residues. The CDR3 loop reads CASSLGEGQGTEAFF. CDR3 DNA: TGCGCCAGCAGCCTGGGAGAGGGACAGGGGACTGAAGCTTTCTTT.

The V gene is TRBV7-9, the J gene TRBJ1-2; D gene unclear. The CDR3 has 12 amino acids. Germline V gene lookup returns CDR1 SEHNR and CDR2 FQNEAQ (reference sequence). Trimming took off 7 bases at V and 6 bases at J, with 12 bases between the two ends. The DNA of the CDR3 is TGTGCCAGCACCCTACAGACGGATGGCTACACCTTC. Amino acid sequence: CASTLQTDGYTF.

The chain couples TRBV2 to TRBJ2-7; no definite D call. The germline V gene has CDR1 SNHLY and CDR2 FYNNEI. This CDR3 is 10 amino acids long. V was pared by 5 bases and J by 6 bases, with 5 bases between. CDR3 in DNA: TGTGCCAGCAGTTCCCTCGAGCAGTACTTC. It is translated as CASSSLEQYF.

The chain uses TRBV5-1 and TRBJ1-4; D might be TRBD1 (6 bases). The CDR3 sequence is 14 residues long. The germline V gene encodes CDR1 SGHRS and CDR2 YFSETQ. Trimming cost V 4 bases and J 8 bases, with 15 bases left between them. The CDR3 nucleotides are TGCGCCAGCAGCCAGGGGTGGACAGCCGAAAAACTGTTTTTT. As protein: CASSQGWTAEKLFF.

Only one count was recorded for this clone. This chain joins TRBV5-6 and TRBJ1-2, with no clear D. Between the trimmed V and J ends, which lost 4 bases and 8 bases, there was a span of 18 bases. Germline V lookup: CDR1 SGHDT, CDR2 YYEEEE. This CDR3 is built from 14 residues. CDR3 sequence: CASSPNPGAPGYTF. In DNA, the CDR3 is TGTGCCAGCAGCCCCAACCCAGGTGCTCCAGGCTACACCTTC.

J is TRBJ1-5 and V is TRBV5-1; 8 positions agree with TRBD1. There are 16 residues in the CDR3. Unmatched junction bases numbered 10, after V lost 2 bases and J lost 6 bases. CDR1 SGHRS and CDR2 YFSETQ come from the germline V gene. As DNA, the CDR3 is TGCGCCAGCAGCTTTTACCCAGGGGGCGCGGTTCAGCCCCAGCATTTT. Translating gives CASSFYPGGAVQPQHF. The complete variable domain, with remaining parts taken from reference TRBV5-1 and TRBJ1-5, reads KAGVTQTPRYLIKTRGQQVTLSCSPISGHRSVSWYQQTPGQGLQFLFEYFSETQRNKGNFPGRFSGRQFSNSRSEMNVSTLELGDSALYLCASSFYPGGAVQPQHFGDGTRLSIL.

This chain joins TRBV5-8 and TRBJ1-2; a possible D gene is TRBD1 (6 bases). V shed 6 bases and J shed 2 bases, with 14 bases lying between them. Germline V lookup: CDR1 SGHTS, CDR2 YDEGEE. CDR3 length equals 14 residues. The CDR3 DNA sequence: TGTGCCAGCATCGACACAGACAGGAACTATGGCTACACCTTC. It specifies CASIDTDRNYGYTF.

This clone was recorded only once. V gene TRBV6-5 combines with J gene TRBJ1-2; 11 nucleotides match TRBD1. The V and J ends lost 7 bases and 7 bases, in that order; junction bases with no gene match: 11. The length of the CDR3 is 15 residues. In germline, CDR1 is MNHEY, CDR2 SVGAGI. The CDR3 reads CASTNPGTGGFGYTF. CDR3 DNA sequence: TGTGCCAGCACCAACCCCGGGACAGGGGGATTTGGCTACACCTTC.

This rearrangement joins TRBV19 to TRBJ2-2, with a tentative D call TRBD1 (6 bases). Trimming removed 7 bases at V and 3 bases at J, with 15 bases between. Looked up from germline, CDR1 is LNHDA and CDR2 is SQIVND (reference sequence). The CDR3 totals 15 residues. The CDR3, as DNA: TGTGCCAGTACCCCTCGGGACACTCACACCGGGGAGCTGTTTTTT. Residues: CASTPRDTHTGELFF.